This TCR beta chain was sequenced in a study of vaccination and CD4 T cells after COVID-19. Treatment noted: roughly 11-day PBMC culture with coronavirus spike peptide pools or control peptides (ViraFEST assay). Following expansion of antigen-specific T cells with peptide pools, ViraFEST then sequenced TCRs. After 10 days of culture, CD4+ T cells were negatively selected. At the Johns Hopkins FTIC core, DNA taken from cultured CD4+ T cells was sequenced by way of the Oncomine TCR Beta short-read assay. TCRdb re-analysed the PCR reads in MiXCR, keeping a single row per CDR3 protein. The sample shows around 18,000 distinct CDR3 sequences, roughly 34% of them seen only once. Germline loops: CDR1 LNHNV, CDR2 YYDKDF (reference sequence). V shed 0 bases, J shed 5 bases, and the junction held 5 bases outside the gene matches. CDR3 size: 15 residues. With respect to this clonotype: What it recognizes is unknown.

The chain combines TRBV15 with TRBJ2-7; 9 nucleotides match TRBD1. This sequence was found in a human donor who had recovered from COVID-19. The specimen sequenced was CD4+ T cells from blood, cultured in vitro. CDR3 sequence reads: CATSRDRTGADEQYF. Here the CDR3 DNA reads TGTGCCACCAGCAGAGACCGGACAGGGGCAGACGAGCAGTACTTC. The variable domain in full, with the rest retrieved from reference TRBV15 and TRBJ2-7, is DAMVIQNPRYQVTQFGKPVTLSCSQTLNHNVMYWYQQKSSQAPKLLFHYYDKDFNNEADTPDNFQSRRPNTSFCFLDIRSPGLGDTAMYLCATSRDRTGADEQYFGPGTRLTVT.